This passage covers 13 T cell receptor beta chains from one sample sequenced in a study of shared clonotypes between healthy human individuals (dated by TCRdb to 2018 to 2020). The library was obtained by the immunoSEQ multiplex PCR assay. The source is immuneACCESS, and TCRdb retained only in-frame sequences with V and J called. Part of the clones is not carried over; for the studies checked, unresolved V genes explain less than half of this, and the remainder is unexplained. The sample yields around 1.9 million clones; roughly 93% were counted once. The ten largest clones represent more than 1.5% of the sample. CD8 naive samples were CD45RO-negative cells positively selected for CCR7, giving a CD45RA+CCR7+ population that excluded TemRA cells. Sequenced input: naive CD8+ T cells from PBMCs. The cell subset or site label here, explained by the study, means: CD45RA+CCR7+. These receptors originate from a man younger than 35 in good health. Some clones in this sample may be carry-over from other donors' samples.

The J gene is TRBJ2-3, the V gene TRBV28, with a possible D match to TRBD1 (6 bases). V was cut by 3 bases and J by 5 bases, with 12 bases left in between. This CDR3 region has 14 residues. Per germline, CDR1 MDHEN and CDR2 SYDVKM. The CDR3 region is CASSLGARQDTQYF. The DNA of the CDR3 is TGTGCCAGCAGTTTGGGGGCGAGACAAGATACGCAGTATTTT.

The chain uses TRBV19 and TRBJ2-5; D is unresolved. TRBJ2-7 matches the DNA end more closely, so the J call is doubtful. The length of the CDR3 is 11 residues. Germline lookup yields CDR1 LNHDA and CDR2 SQIVND (reference sequence). The CDR3 protein is CASSNGHEQYF. CDR3 nucleotide sequence: TGTGCCAGTAGTAACGGCCACGAGCAGTACTTC.

The rearrangement joins TRBV18 to TRBJ2-7; TRBD2 agrees at 10 bases. Per the germline V gene, CDR1 is KGHSH and CDR2 is LQKENI. There are 16 residues in the CDR3. V was pared by 2 bases and J by 4 bases, with 8 bases of the junction left unmatched. CDR3 protein: CASSPRSSSGSYEQYF. CDR3 in DNA: TGTGCCAGCTCACCAAGGTCTTCTAGCGGGAGTTACGAGCAGTACTTC. The full variable domain, rest sourced from reference TRBV18 and TRBJ2-7, is NAGVMQNPRHLVRRRGQEARLRCSPMKGHSHVYWYRQLPEEGLKFMVYLQKENIIDESGMPKERFSAEFPKEGPSILRIQQVVRGDSAAYFCASSPRSSSGSYEQYFGPGTRLTVT.

The rearrangement joins TRBV4-3 to TRBJ1-2, with a weak D call TRBD1 (5 bases). This CDR3 comprises 14 residues. Per the germline V gene, CDR1 is LGHNA and CDR2 is YSLEER. Trimming shortened V by 0 bases and J by 5 bases, and 10 bases separated the two germline ends. The CDR3 DNA follows: TGCGCCAGCAGCCAAGATACGTGGGGGTATGGCTACACCTTC. The encoded protein is CASSQDTWGYGYTF.

The rearrangement joins TRBV27 to TRBJ1-2; D is possibly TRBD1 (5 bases). The V and J ends lost 0 bases and 4 bases respectively, with 9 bases between them. The CDR3 spans 14 residues. CDR1 MNHEY and CDR2 SMNVEV come from the germline V gene (reference sequence). The CDR3 DNA reads TGTGCCAGCAGTTTATCTGGGACGGGCTATGGCTACACCTTC. Translation: CASSLSGTGYGYTF.

The chain couples TRBV6-4 to TRBJ2-7; D gene unclear. The CDR3 consists of 14 residues. From germline, CDR1 is MRHNA and CDR2 SNTAGT. V gave up 5 bases and J gave up 0 bases, with 11 bases separating them. CDR3 in amino acids: CASSPDGSSYEQYF. The CDR3 nucleotides are TGTGCCAGCAGTCCGGACGGCTCCTCCTACGAGCAGTACTTC.

This chain links TRBV7-9 with TRBJ2-3; D tentatively reads TRBD1 or TRBD2 (5 bases each). Per the germline V gene, CDR1 is SEHNR and CDR2 is FQNEAQ (reference sequence). There are 17 residues in the CDR3. The V end lost 5 bases, the J end lost 3 bases, and 21 bases lay between the germline ends. The CDR3 sequence is CASSPRLPGRLTDTQYF. The CDR3 nucleotides are TGTGCCAGCAGCCCAAGACTTCCGGGACGACTTACAGATACGCAGTATTTT.

This chain uses TRBV9 with TRBJ2-7; TRBD2 matches at 8 bases. The length of the CDR3 is 15 residues. Trimming at V came to 2 bases and at J to 3 bases, leaving 7 bases not matched to a gene. Germline values: CDR1 SGDLS, CDR2 YYNGEE. The CDR3 DNA reads as TGTGCCAGCAGCGTTCTGCGGGAGGCCTGCTACGAGCAGTACTTC. Protein product: CASSVLREACYEQYF.

V usage is TRBV9 and J usage is TRBJ2-1, with a weak D call TRBD2 (6 bases). V was pared by 0 bases and J by 7 bases, with 17 bases between. Germline-derived CDR1 and CDR2 are SGDLS and YYNGEE. This CDR3 is built from 16 residues. The CDR3 sequence: CASSVEETRVLNEQFF. As DNA, the CDR3 is TGTGCCAGCAGCGTAGAGGAGACTAGGGTGCTGAATGAGCAGTTCTTC. Full variable domain (remainder filled in from reference TRBV9 and TRBJ2-1): DSGVTQTPKHLITATGQRVTLRCSPRSGDLSVYWYQQSLDQGLQFLIQYYNGEERAKGNILERFSAQQFPDLHSELNLSSLELGDSALYFCASSVEETRVLNEQFFGPGTRLTVL.

The CDR3 sequence: CASRGGAQYQPQHF. Here the CDR3 DNA reads TGTGCCAGCAGGGGGGGGGCCCAATATCAGCCCCAGCATTTT. V gene TRBV28 combines with J gene TRBJ1-5; TRBD1 might be the D (6 bases). Trimming left V 6 bases short and J 5 bases short, with 14 bases between. The length of the CDR3 is 14 residues. Germline CDR1 reads MDHEN; CDR2 reads SYDVKM.

V and J are TRBV9 and TRBJ2-6; D remains ambiguous. The CDR3 sequence is 15 residues long. V was trimmed by 5 bases and J by 0 bases, leaving 9 bases between them. Per the germline V gene, CDR1 is SGDLS and CDR2 is YYNGEE. CDR3 sequence reads: CASSQTSSGANVLTF. In nucleotides, the CDR3 is TGTGCCAGCAGTCAGACTTCCTCTGGGGCCAACGTCCTGACTTTC.

This clone was found once. The chain is built from TRBV5-1 and TRBJ1-1, with a weak D call TRBD1 (6 bases). Trimming removed 4 bases from V and 4 bases from J, with 14 bases in between. This CDR3 has 14 amino acids. The germline CDR1 and CDR2 sequences are SGHRS and YFSETQ. CDR3: CASSPEGGSTEAFF. The CDR3 DNA reads as TGCGCCAGCAGCCCCGAGGGGGGAAGCACTGAAGCTTTCTTT.

The rearrangement uses TRBV7-9 and TRBJ2-5; D gene unclear. CDR1 SEHNR and CDR2 FQNEAQ come from the germline V gene (reference sequence). This CDR3 contains 13 residues. V lost 5 bases and J 7 bases, leaving 14 bases between the germline ends. CDR3 sequence (DNA): TGTGCCAGCAGCGGCCGGACCCTGGGGACCCAGTACTTC. Protein sequence: CASSGRTLGTQYF.